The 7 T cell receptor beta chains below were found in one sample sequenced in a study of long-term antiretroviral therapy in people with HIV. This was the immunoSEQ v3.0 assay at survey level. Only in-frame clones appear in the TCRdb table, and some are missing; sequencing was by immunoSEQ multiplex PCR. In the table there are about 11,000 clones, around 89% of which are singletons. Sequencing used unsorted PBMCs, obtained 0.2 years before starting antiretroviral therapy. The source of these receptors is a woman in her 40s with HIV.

The chain's CDR3 is CAISESTITGELFF. For the CDR3, the DNA is TGTGCCATCAGTGAGTCGACCATCACCGGGGAGCTGTTTTTT. V gene TRBV10-3 combines with J gene TRBJ2-2; D unresolved. The CDR3 length is 14 residues. With 0 bases removed from V and 4 bases from J, the gap between germline ends came to 6 bases. Germline-derived CDR1 and CDR2 are ENHRY and SYGVKD.

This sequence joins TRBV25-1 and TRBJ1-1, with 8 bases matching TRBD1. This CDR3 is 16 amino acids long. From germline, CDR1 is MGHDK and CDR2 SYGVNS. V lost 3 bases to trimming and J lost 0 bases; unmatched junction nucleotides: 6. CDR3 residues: CASSDFGQGMNTEAFF. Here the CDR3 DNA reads TGTGCCAGCAGTGATTTTGGACAGGGTATGAACACTGAAGCTTTCTTT.

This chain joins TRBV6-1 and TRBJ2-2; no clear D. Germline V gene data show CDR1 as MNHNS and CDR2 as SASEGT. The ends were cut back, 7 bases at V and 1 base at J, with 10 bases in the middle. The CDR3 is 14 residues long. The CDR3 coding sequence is TGTGCCAGCATGGAAGGGTGGAACACCGGGGAGCTGTTTTTT. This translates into CASMEGWNTGELFF.

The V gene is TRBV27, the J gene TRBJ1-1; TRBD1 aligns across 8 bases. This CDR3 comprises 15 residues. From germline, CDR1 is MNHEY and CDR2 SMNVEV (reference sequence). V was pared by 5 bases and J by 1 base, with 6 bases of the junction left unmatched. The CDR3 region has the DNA TGTGCCAGCAGTCCTGGGGACAGGCAGAACACTGAAGCTTTCTTT. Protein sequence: CASSPGDRQNTEAFF.

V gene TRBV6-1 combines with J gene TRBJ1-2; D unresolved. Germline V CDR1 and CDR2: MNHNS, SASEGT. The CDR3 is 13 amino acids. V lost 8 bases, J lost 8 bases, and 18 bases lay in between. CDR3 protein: CASRPAASSGYTF. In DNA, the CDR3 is TGTGCCAGCCGCCCGGCCGCCAGCAGCGGCTACACCTTC.

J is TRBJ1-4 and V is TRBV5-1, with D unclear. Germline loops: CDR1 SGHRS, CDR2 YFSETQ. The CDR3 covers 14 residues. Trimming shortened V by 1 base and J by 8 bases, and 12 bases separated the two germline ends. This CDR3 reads CASSLFTLGEKLFF. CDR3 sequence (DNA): TGCGCCAGCAGCTTGTTCACTTTGGGCGAAAAACTGTTTTTT.

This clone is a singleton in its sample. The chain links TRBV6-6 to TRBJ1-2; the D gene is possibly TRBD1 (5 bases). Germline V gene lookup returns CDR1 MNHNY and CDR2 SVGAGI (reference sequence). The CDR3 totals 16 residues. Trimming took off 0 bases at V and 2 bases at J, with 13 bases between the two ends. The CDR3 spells CASSYSGELLNYGYTF. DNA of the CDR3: TGTGCCAGCAGTTACTCAGGGGAGCTTCTGAACTATGGCTACACCTTC.